What follows are 30 T cell receptor beta chains derived from one specimen sequenced in a study of T and B cells in COVID-19 patients. Multiplex PCR with BIOMED2 TRB-A/B primer pools amplified TRB rearrangements. TCRdb processed the multiplex PCR reads anew with MiXCR; each CDR3 protein has one entry. The table has 8,000 or so distinct CDR3 sequences, roughly two fifths seen once; the top ten hold over 2.5%. Each TRB amplification used roughly 230-550 ng of genomic DNA from blood. The sequencing input was blood. The receptor set was obtained from a human donor who had recovered from COVID-19.

The V call is TRBV5-1, the J call TRBJ2-7; 7 bases line up with TRBD2. Germline V gene sequence: CDR1 SGHRS, CDR2 YFSETQ. The V segment lost 4 bases and the J segment 2 bases; nucleotides outside the gene matches: 3. The CDR3 consists of 13 residues. The DNA of the CDR3 is TGCGCCAGCAGCAGGGAGGGAACCTACGAGCAGTACTTC. Translation gives CASSREGTYEQYF.

The chain has TRBV7-6 and TRBJ2-3; TRBD2 agrees at 10 bases. Germline CDR1 reads SGHVS; CDR2 reads FNYEAQ. The junction had 3 bases not matched to a gene; V was cut back by 2 bases and J by 1 base. CDR3 length: 16 amino acids. CDR3 sequence: CASSLSAGGRTDTQYF. The CDR3, as DNA: TGTGCCAGCAGCTTATCAGCGGGGGGGCGCACAGATACGCAGTATTTT.

The rearrangement joins TRBV7-2 to TRBJ2-6; the D gene is possibly TRBD2 (6 bases). V was shortened by 5 bases and J by 0 bases, with 11 bases between the two germline ends. The CDR3 is made up of 16 amino acids. Germline loops: CDR1 SGHTA, CDR2 FQGNSA. The CDR3 reads CASSPWGDSGANVLTF. CDR3 coding DNA: TGTGCCAGCAGCCCCTGGGGGGACTCTGGGGCCAACGTCCTGACTTTC. The complete variable domain, with remaining parts taken from reference TRBV7-2 and TRBJ2-6, reads GAGVSQSPSNKVTEKGKDVELRCDPISGHTALYWYRQSLGQGLEFLIYFQGNSAPDKSGLPSDRFSAERTGGSVSTLTIQRTQQEDSAVYLCASSPWGDSGANVLTFGAGSRLTVL.

DNA of the CDR3: TGTGCCAGTAGTGCCCGGGGGGCACGGGCTTTCTTT. The encoded protein is CASSARGARAFF. The chain joins TRBV19 to TRBJ1-1; D perhaps matches TRBD1 (6 bases). Trimming pared 5 bases from V and 11 bases from J, leaving 15 bases between. Germline assignment: CDR1 LNHDA and CDR2 SQIVND (reference sequence). The CDR3 sequence is 12 residues long.

In its sample, this clonotype was seen once. A junction boundary mismatches the germline segment, possibly from a read error. This chain connects TRBV19 to TRBJ1-1; 7 bases line up with TRBD1. CDR3 length: 14 residues. Germline CDR1 reads LNHDA; CDR2 reads SQIVND (reference sequence). The CDR3: CASSHRGPNTKAFF. CDR3 in DNA: TGTGCCAGTAGTCACAGGGGACCGAACACTAAAGCTTTCTTT.

This clonotype was counted a few times. V and J are TRBV19 and TRBJ2-1, with 9 bases aligning to TRBD1. Germline V gene lookup returns CDR1 LNHDA and CDR2 SQIVND (reference sequence). The J segment lost 0 bases and the V segment lost 0 bases, leaving 3 bases of the junction unmatched. The CDR3 spans 17 residues. In nucleotides, the CDR3 is TGTGCCAGTAGTATAGACCCGACAGGGGGCTCCTACAATGAGCAGTTCTTC. Translated, it gives CASSIDPTGGSYNEQFF. Full variable domain (rest looked up from reference TRBV19 and TRBJ2-1): DGGITQSPKYLFRKEGQNVTLSCEQNLNHDAMYWYRQDPGQGLRLIYYSQIVNDFQKGDIAEGYSVSREKKESFPLTVTSAQKNPTAFYLCASSIDPTGGSYNEQFFGPGTRLTVL.

The chain uses TRBV7-9 and TRBJ2-5; the match to TRBD2 covers 7 bases. The germline V gene has CDR1 SEHNR and CDR2 FQNEAQ (reference sequence). The CDR3 extends over 12 amino acids. Trimming took 3 bases from V and 5 from J; bases not matched to a gene: 0. The CDR3 DNA sequence: TGTGCCAGCAGCTTCGGGGGGGAGACCCAGTACTTC. It yields the protein CASSFGGETQYF.

This clonotype ranks as medium-sized. The chain joins TRBV19 to TRBJ2-2; D uncertain. The CDR3 runs 14 residues. Germline V CDR1 and CDR2: LNHDA, SQIVND (reference sequence). V shed 4 bases and J shed 5 bases, with 11 bases lying between them. The CDR3 DNA is TGTGCCAGTAGTACCCACGGACGGACCGGGGAGCTGTTTTTT. Its protein product is CASSTHGRTGELFF.

This clonotype was detected only a few times. V gene TRBV19 combines with J gene TRBJ1-4, with D possibly matching TRBD1 (5 bases). Trimming cost V 3 bases and J 2 bases, with 10 bases left between them. Germline V gives CDR1 LNHDA, CDR2 SQIVND (reference sequence). The length of the CDR3 is 15 residues. CDR3 in amino acids: CASSIGGWTNEKLFF. CDR3 DNA: TGTGCCAGTAGTATCGGGGGGTGGACTAATGAAAAACTGTTTTTT.

This chain joins TRBV15 and TRBJ2-1; D gene uncertain. The V end was cut by 0 bases, the J end by 0 bases, with 12 bases between. Germline V gene data show CDR1 as LNHNV and CDR2 as YYDKDF (reference sequence). The CDR3 spans 17 residues. DNA of the CDR3: TGTGCCACCAGCAGAGATCGGGCCTCGAGCTCCTACAATGAGCAGTTCTTC. This codes for CATSRDRASSSYNEQFF.

CDR3 coding DNA: TGTGCCAGTAGTATACCCAGGGCGGGCTATGGCTACACCTTC. It yields the protein CASSIPRAGYGYTF. This sequence joins TRBV19 and TRBJ1-2, with a weak D call TRBD1 (5 bases). The V gene lost 2 bases and the J gene lost 4 bases, with 11 bases spanning the gap. CDR3 length equals 14 residues. Per the germline V gene, CDR1 is LNHDA and CDR2 is SQIVND (reference sequence).

V gene TRBV27 combines with J gene TRBJ1-5; D not certain. CDR1 and CDR2 from the germline V gene are MNHEY and SMNVEV (reference sequence). The CDR3 is 13 residues long. V dropped 6 bases and J dropped 9 bases, with 15 bases sitting between them. The CDR3 reads CASSPIGSPPQHF. CDR3 nucleotides: TGTGCCAGCAGCCCCATAGGTAGCCCGCCCCAGCATTTT.

The rearrangement joins TRBV6-1 to TRBJ2-3; 12 nucleotides match TRBD2. J was trimmed by 4 bases and V by 6 bases; bases with no gene match: 5. Germline V gene sequence: CDR1 MNHNS, CDR2 SASEGT. There are 15 residues in the CDR3. The CDR3 nucleotides are TGTGCCAGCAGCCGACTAGCGGGGGCCCCAGATACGCAGTATTTT. It encodes CASSRLAGAPDTQYF.

This rearrangement joins TRBV11-3 to TRBJ2-7, with a possible D match to TRBD1 (5 bases). V gave up 1 base and J gave up 2 bases, with 12 bases separating them. Germline CDR1 reads SGHNT; CDR2 reads YENEEA. The CDR3 extends over 15 amino acids. For the CDR3, the DNA is TGTGCCAGCAGCTTAGGGCAGGGTAAAACCTACGAGCAGTACGTC. Encoded protein: CASSLGQGKTYEQYV.

This clonotype is medium-sized by share. V gene TRBV6-6 combines with J gene TRBJ2-1; D uncertain. Per the germline V gene, CDR1 is MNHNY and CDR2 is SVGAGI (reference sequence). This CDR3 region has 14 residues. Trimming cost V 3 bases and J 3 bases, with 9 bases left between them. This CDR3 reads CASSYGQNYNEQFF. CDR3 DNA sequence: TGTGCCAGCAGTTATGGGCAGAACTACAATGAGCAGTTCTTC.

Relative to its sample, this clonotype is medium-sized. V is TRBV7-6 and J is TRBJ2-2; TRBD2 agrees at 13 bases. The CDR3 sequence is 17 residues long. Per germline, CDR1 SGHVS and CDR2 FNYEAQ. The V and J ends lost 5 bases and 4 bases, in that order; junction bases with no gene match: 7. The CDR3 protein is CASSPLAGGPSTGELFF. In DNA form, the CDR3 reads TGTGCCAGCAGCCCACTAGCGGGAGGGCCTAGCACCGGGGAGCTGTTTTTT.

The chain combines TRBV6-5 with TRBJ2-2, with 9 bases identical to TRBD1. This CDR3 has 16 amino acids. Germline V CDR1 and CDR2: MNHEY, SVGAGI. J lost 3 bases, V lost 4 bases, and 6 bases had no gene match. The CDR3 sequence is CASSLTGGLDTGELFF. The CDR3 DNA follows: TGTGCCAGCAGTTTAACAGGGGGCCTGGACACCGGGGAGCTGTTTTTT.

The gene calls are TRBV29-1 and TRBJ1-2, with 7 bases that match TRBD1. V shed 6 bases, J shed 1 base, and the junction held 8 bases outside the gene matches. Per germline, CDR1 SQVTM and CDR2 ANQGSEA. The CDR3 runs to 14 residues. The CDR3 loop reads CSVSGQAVNYGYTF. The CDR3 DNA reads as TGCAGCGTCTCTGGACAGGCAGTTAACTATGGCTACACCTTC.

The V call is TRBV5-6, the J call TRBJ2-6; TRBD2 matches 7 bases. The germline V gene has CDR1 SGHDT and CDR2 YYEEEE. Unmatched junction bases numbered 6, after V lost 4 bases and J lost 2 bases. The CDR3 has 16 amino acids. Here the CDR3 DNA reads TGTGCCAGCAGCCCTAACGGGGGGACTGGGGCCAACGTCCTGACTTTC. Protein sequence: CASSPNGGTGANVLTF.

The count of this clonotype is one. This chain connects TRBV6-2 or TRBV6-3 to TRBJ1-5; TRBD1 aligns across 9 bases. The CDR3 consists of 14 residues. V lost 8 bases to trimming and J lost 6 bases; unmatched junction nucleotides: 8. CDR1 and CDR2 from the germline V gene are MNHEY and SVGEGT. The CDR3 loop is CASADTGGTQPQHF. Here the CDR3 DNA reads TGTGCCAGCGCTGATACAGGGGGCACTCAGCCCCAGCATTTT.

The chain is built from TRBV6-2 or TRBV6-3 and TRBJ2-2, with D possibly being TRBD2 (5 bases). V lost 6 bases, J lost 0 bases, and 17 bases lay in between. There are 17 residues in the CDR3. The V gene's germline CDR1 is MNHEY and CDR2 SVGEGT. As DNA, the CDR3 is TGTGCCAGCAGCGCGGGTCCGACGGGCCCGAACACCGGGGAGCTGTTTTTT. It specifies CASSAGPTGPNTGELFF.

In this sample, this clonotype turned up once. The chain combines TRBV19 with TRBJ1-5; weak D call: TRBD1 (5 bases). The ends were cut back, 7 bases at V and 5 bases at J, with 18 bases in the middle. The CDR3 is made up of 15 amino acids. Germline V gene lookup returns CDR1 LNHDA and CDR2 SQIVND (reference sequence). The CDR3 coding sequence is TGTGCCAGTAAACAGGACCATGCCCGCGATCAGCCCCAGCATTTT. Translation gives CASKQDHARDQPQHF.

In the case of this clonotype: Germline is not matched at one junction end, which may reflect a read error. The chain is built from TRBV5-6 and TRBJ2-2; possible D gene TRBD2, 6 bases. CDR1 and CDR2 (germline): SGHDT, YYEEEE. The CDR3 is made up of 15 amino acids. CDR3 in amino acids: CASCLAGPNTGELFF. DNA for the CDR3: TGTGCCAGCTGCTTGGCGGGGCCGAACACCGGGGAGCTGTTTTTT. The complete variable domain, with remaining parts taken from reference TRBV5-6 and TRBJ2-2, reads DAGVTQSPTHLIKTRGQQVTLRCSPKSGHDTVSWYQQALGQGPQFIFQYYEEEERQRGNFPDRFSGHQFPNYSSELNVNALLLGDSALYLCASCLAGPNTGELFFGEGSRLTVL.

This clonotype ranks as medium-sized. The chain joins TRBV11-3 to TRBJ2-3, with D perhaps matching TRBD1 (5 bases). Germline V gives CDR1 SGHNT, CDR2 YENEEA. The CDR3 has 16 residues. Trimming left V 8 bases short and J 0 bases short, with 18 bases between. DNA for the CDR3: TGTGCCAGCTCCCCCCTTGGACAAACTAGCACAGATACGCAGTATTTT. It encodes CASSPLGQTSTDTQYF.

This clonotype counts as medium-sized. V and J are TRBV15 and TRBJ2-2, with D perhaps assigned TRBD1 or TRBD2 (6 bases each). CDR1 is LNHNV, CDR2 YYDKDF, per germline (reference sequence). The V end was cut by 2 bases, the J end by 0 bases, with 10 bases between. The CDR3 extends over 16 amino acids. The CDR3 protein is CATSRQGGSNTGELFF. DNA for the CDR3: TGTGCCACCAGCAGACAAGGGGGGTCGAACACCGGGGAGCTGTTTTTT.

This clonotype is deemed large. The rearrangement uses TRBV29-1 and TRBJ2-7; D is ambiguous. V dropped 1 base and J dropped 3 bases, with 10 bases sitting between them. The CDR3 loop spans 13 amino acids. Germline assignment: CDR1 SQVTM and CDR2 ANQGSEA. The CDR3 protein is CSVEGVGSYEQYF. DNA of the CDR3: TGCAGCGTTGAAGGTGTAGGTAGCTACGAGCAGTACTTC.

The chain is built from TRBV18 and TRBJ1-1, with D maybe TRBD1 (6 bases). Trimming shortened V by 3 bases and J by 6 bases, and 11 bases separated the two germline ends. This CDR3 has 13 amino acids. The V gene's germline CDR1 is KGHSH and CDR2 LQKENI. Here the CDR3 reads CASSPRRGSEAFF. The DNA for the CDR3 is TGTGCCAGCTCACCGAGGAGGGGGTCTGAAGCTTTCTTT.

This clonotype came up a few times. This chain joins TRBV19 and TRBJ2-7, with 8 nucleotides matching TRBD1. V trimming: 4 bases; J trimming: 4 bases; junction bases outside the gene matches: 15. Germline CDR1 is LNHDA and CDR2 is SQIVND (reference sequence). The CDR3 is 17 amino acids. CDR3 loop: CASSTYRRDRLVYEQYF. DNA for the CDR3: TGTGCCAGTAGTACATACCGCCGGGACAGGCTCGTGTACGAGCAGTACTTC.

This chain uses TRBV18 with TRBJ2-5; weak D call: TRBD2 (5 bases). CDR1 is KGHSH and CDR2 is LQKENI in the germline V gene. V was shortened by 3 bases and J by 5 bases, with 13 bases between the two germline ends. CDR3 length: 14 amino acids. The CDR3: CASSPQLVQETQYF. CDR3 sequence (DNA): TGTGCCAGCTCACCTCAACTAGTTCAGGAGACCCAGTACTTC.

The chain couples TRBV27 to TRBJ2-3, with D hard to call. V was pared by 5 bases and J by 4 bases, with 10 bases between. This CDR3 has 13 amino acids. Germline V gene sequence: CDR1 MNHEY, CDR2 SMNVEV (reference sequence). The CDR3, as DNA: TGTGCCAGCAGTGCCATAGATTCAGATACGCAGTATTTT. Amino acid sequence: CASSAIDSDTQYF.